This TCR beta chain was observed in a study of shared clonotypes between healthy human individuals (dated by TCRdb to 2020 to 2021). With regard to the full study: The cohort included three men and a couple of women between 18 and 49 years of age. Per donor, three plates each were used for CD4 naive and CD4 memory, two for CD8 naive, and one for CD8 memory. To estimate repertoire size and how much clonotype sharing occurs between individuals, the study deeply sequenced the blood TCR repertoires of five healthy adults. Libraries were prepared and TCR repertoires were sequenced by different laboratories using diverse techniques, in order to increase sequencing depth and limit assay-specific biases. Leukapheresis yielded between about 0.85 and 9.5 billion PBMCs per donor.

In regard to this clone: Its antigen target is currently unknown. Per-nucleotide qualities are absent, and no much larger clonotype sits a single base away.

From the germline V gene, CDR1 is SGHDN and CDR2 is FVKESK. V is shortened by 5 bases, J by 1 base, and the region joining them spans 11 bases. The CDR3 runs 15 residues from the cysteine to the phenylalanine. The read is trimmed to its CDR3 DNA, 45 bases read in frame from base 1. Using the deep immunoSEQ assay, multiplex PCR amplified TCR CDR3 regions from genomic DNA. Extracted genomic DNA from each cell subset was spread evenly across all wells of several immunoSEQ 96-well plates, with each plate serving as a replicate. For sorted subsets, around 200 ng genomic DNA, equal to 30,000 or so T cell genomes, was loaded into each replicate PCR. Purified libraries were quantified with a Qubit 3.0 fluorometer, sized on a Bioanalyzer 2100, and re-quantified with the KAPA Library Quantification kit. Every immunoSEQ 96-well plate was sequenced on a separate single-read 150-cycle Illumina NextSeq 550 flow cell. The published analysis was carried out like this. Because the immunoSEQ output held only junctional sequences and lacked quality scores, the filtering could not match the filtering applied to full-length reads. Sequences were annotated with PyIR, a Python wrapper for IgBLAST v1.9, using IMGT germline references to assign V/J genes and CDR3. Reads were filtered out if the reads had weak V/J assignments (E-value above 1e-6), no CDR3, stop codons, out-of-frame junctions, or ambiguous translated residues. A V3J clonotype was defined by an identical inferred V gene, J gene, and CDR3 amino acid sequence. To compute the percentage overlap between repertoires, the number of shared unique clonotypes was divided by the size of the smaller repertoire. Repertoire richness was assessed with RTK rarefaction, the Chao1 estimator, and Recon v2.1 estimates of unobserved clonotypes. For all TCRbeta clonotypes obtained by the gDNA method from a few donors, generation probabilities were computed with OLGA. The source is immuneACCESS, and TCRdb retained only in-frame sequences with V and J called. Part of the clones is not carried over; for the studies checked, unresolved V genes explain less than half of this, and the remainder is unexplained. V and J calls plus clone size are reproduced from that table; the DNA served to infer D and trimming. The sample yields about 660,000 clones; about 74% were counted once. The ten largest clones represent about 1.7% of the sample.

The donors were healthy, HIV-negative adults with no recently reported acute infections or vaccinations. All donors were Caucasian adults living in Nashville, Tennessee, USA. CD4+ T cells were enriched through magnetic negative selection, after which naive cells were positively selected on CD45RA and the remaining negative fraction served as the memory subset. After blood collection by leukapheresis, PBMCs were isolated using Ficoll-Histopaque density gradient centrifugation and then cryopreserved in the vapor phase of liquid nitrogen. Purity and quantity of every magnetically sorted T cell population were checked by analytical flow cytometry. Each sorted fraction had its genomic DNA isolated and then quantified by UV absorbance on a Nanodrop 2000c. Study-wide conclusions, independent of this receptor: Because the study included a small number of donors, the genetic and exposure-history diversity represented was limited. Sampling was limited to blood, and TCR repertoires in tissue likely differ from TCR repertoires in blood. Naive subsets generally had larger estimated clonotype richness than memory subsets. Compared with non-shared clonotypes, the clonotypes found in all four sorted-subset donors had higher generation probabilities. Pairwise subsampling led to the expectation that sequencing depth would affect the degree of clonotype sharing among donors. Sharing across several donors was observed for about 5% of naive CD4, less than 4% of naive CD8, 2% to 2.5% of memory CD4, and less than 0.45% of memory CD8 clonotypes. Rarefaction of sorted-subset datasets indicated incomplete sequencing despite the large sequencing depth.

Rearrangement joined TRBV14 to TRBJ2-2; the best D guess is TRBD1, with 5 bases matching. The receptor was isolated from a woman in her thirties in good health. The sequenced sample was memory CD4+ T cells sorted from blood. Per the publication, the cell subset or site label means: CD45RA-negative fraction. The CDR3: CASSGKTVNTGELFF. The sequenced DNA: TGTGCCAGCAGCGGGAAGACAGTGAACACCGGGGAGCTGTTTTTT.